This TCR beta chain derives from a study of graft-versus-host responses after intestinal transplantation. On the study more broadly: After anti-thymocyte globulin induction, recipients took tacrolimus and steroids for about 3 years.

Losses at the gene ends were 5 bases for V and 3 bases for J; bases not matched to a gene: 10. From germline, CDR1 is SGHRS and CDR2 YFSETQ. The CDR3 loop spans 15 amino acids. Assay used: immunoSEQ multiplex PCR; TCRdb lists only in-frame clones, some missing. Here the sample spans tens of thousands of clones, 85% to 95% being singletons. In regard to this clone: The target antigen is unknown.

The study's findings and limits: When patients had graft-donor T cell macrochimerism, their allografts held high graft-versus-host to host-versus-graft clonal ratios. Researchers found peak circulating GvH clone levels linked to early post-transplant HvG declines.

The sample consisted of unstimulated CD8+ T cells sorted from spleen or lymph node cells, taken before transplant. The V and J genes are TRBV5-1 and TRBJ1-1, with 7 bases matching TRBD1. The sequence came from a human donor who was the organ donor for an intestinal transplant. The CDR3 reads CASRPRQGGDTEAFF. The CDR3 DNA reads as TGCGCCAGCAGGCCTAGACAGGGAGGGGACACTGAAGCTTTCTTT.